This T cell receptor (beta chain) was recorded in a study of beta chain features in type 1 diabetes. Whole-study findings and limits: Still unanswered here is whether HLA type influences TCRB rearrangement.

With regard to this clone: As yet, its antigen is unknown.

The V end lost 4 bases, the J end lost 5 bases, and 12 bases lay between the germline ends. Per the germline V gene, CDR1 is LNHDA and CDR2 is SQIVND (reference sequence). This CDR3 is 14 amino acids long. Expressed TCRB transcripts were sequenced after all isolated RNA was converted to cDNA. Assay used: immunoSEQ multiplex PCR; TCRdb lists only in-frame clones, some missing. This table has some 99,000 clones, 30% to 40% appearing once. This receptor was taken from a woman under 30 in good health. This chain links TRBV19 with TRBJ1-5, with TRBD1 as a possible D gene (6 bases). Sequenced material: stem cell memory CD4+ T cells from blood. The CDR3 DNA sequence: TGTGCCAGTAGTACCGGGACACCCGATCAGCCCCAGCATTTT. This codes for CASSTGTPDQPQHF.